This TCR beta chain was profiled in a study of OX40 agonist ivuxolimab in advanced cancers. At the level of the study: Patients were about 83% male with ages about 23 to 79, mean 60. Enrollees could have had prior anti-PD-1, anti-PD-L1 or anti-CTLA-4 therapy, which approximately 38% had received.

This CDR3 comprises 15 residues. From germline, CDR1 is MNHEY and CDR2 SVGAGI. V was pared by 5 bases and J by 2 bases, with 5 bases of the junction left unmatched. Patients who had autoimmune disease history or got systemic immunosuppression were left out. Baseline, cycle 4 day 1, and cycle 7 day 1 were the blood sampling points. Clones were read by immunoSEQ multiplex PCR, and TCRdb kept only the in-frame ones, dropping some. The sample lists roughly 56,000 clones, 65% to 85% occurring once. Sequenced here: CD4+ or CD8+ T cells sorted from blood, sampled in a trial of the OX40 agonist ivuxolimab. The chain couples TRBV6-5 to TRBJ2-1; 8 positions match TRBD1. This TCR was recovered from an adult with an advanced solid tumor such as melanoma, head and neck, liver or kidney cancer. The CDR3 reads CASSKTGGTYNEQFF. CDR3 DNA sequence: TGTGCCAGCAGTAAAACAGGGGGGACCTACAATGAGCAGTTCTTC.